Here is one TCR beta chain with its context. The CDR3 loop spans 16 amino acids. Germline assignment: CDR1 MNHNS and CDR2 SASEGT. TCRdb re-called the 5' RACE reads and shows each CDR3 protein once, DNA omitted. This sample contains 350,000 to 400,000 distinct CDR3 sequences. This sample was taken from a study of T cells expressing NK-cell markers. About the study: HCMV serostatus: most of the eight sequenced donors positive, one negative.

The sequenced material came from blood T cells: a sorted CD56 or NKG2C T cell subset, CD4+ or CD8+ T cells, or bulk PBMC T cells (not recorded which). The TCR sequence derives from a woman in her fifties or sixties in good health. The chain couples TRBV6-1 to TRBJ2-2; TCRdb names TRBD2, which stays unverified in the absence of DNA. This CDR3 reads CASRGLAGGGPGELFF.